This is a list of T cell receptor beta chains from one sample in a study of blood T cell repertoires in COVID-19. Profiling relied on immunoSEQ multiplex PCR, and the TCRdb table lists in-frame clones only, not all of them. The sample comprises about 170,000 clones, under 90% of which are singletons, and approximately 10% rests with the top ten. The sequencing sample was made of peripheral blood. The receptors were sampled from an elderly woman with active or convalescent COVID-19. The CDR3 runs from the conserved cysteine through the conserved F or W. Fields, in order: CDR3 length, clone size, D gene, V gene, J gene, CDR3 DNA, CDR3 protein. A D gene is named only where the DNA matches it firmly. Not all rows give a size; the values are once, few, many and, for expanded clones, a class.

16	-	-	TRBV5-1	TRBJ1-1	TGCGCCAGCAGAGGGGGGGGCGCACAGTCGGACACTGAAGCTTTCTTT	CASRGGGAQSDTEAFF
13	-	TRBD1	TRBV6-5	TRBJ1-2	TGTGCCAGCAGTCGGACAGGGAAAGATGGCTACACCTTC	CASSRTGKDGYTF
14	once	TRBD2	TRBV5-1	TRBJ2-2	TGCGCCAGCAGCTTTAGCGGGAGTCCCGGGGAGCTGTTTTTT	CASSFSGSPGELFF
13	-	-	TRBV30	TRBJ2-5	TGTGCCTGGAGTGTCAGGCTAGCGGAGACCCAGTACTTC	CAWSVRLAETQYF
16	-	TRBD1	TRBV5-6	TRBJ1-2	TGTGCCAGCAGCTTGGGTCTGGGGACAGCTAACTATGGCTACACCTTC	CASSLGLGTANYGYTF
13	-	-	TRBV11-1	TRBJ2-3	TGTGCCAGCAGCTTAGGAGGGTCCGATACGCAGTATTTT	CASSLGGSDTQYF
16	-	TRBD1	TRBV6-6	TRBJ1-6	TGTGCCAGCACCGTAGGAGGGGGCTTAGGGAATTCACCCCTCCACTTT	CASTVGGGLGNSPLHF
14	few	-	TRBV28	TRBJ1-4	TGTGCCAGCAGTTTCGTACAGGATGGGGAAAAACTGTTTTTT	CASSFVQDGEKLFF
14	-	TRBD1	TRBV19	TRBJ2-2	TGTGCCAGTAGTATCGGGACAGTCACCGGGGAGCTGTTTTTT	CASSIGTVTGELFF
13	-	TRBD1	TRBV16	TRBJ1-4	TGTGCCAGCAGCCTTGGGACAGCCGAAAAACTGTTTTTT	CASSLGTAEKLFF
15	-	-	TRBV19	TRBJ1-1	TGTGCCAGTAATCAACATGACAGATTGAACACTGAAGCTTTCTTT	CASNQHDRLNTEAFF
15	-	-	TRBV6-5	TRBJ1-6	TGTGCCAGCAGTTTCACGAGCTCCTATAATTCACCCCTCCACTTT	CASSFTSSYNSPLHF
16	-	-	TRBV9	TRBJ1-3	TGTGCCAGCAGCGTAGCTCACCCGAGCTCTGGAAACACCATATATTTT	CASSVAHPSSGNTIYF
14	-	TRBD2	TRBV15	TRBJ2-2	TGTGCCACCAGCCGGGGGGGTTTCTCCGGGGAGCTGTTTTTT	CATSRGGFSGELFF
16	few	TRBD1	TRBV4-1	TRBJ1-4	TGCGCCAGCAGCCTAAGACAGGGGGCAACTAATGAAAAACTGTTTTTT	CASSLRQGATNEKLFF
13	-	-	TRBV6-6	TRBJ1-2	TGTGCCAGCAGCACCAGGGATGACTATGGCTACACCTTC	CASSTRDDYGYTF
13	-	-	TRBV18	TRBJ2-5	TGTGCCAGCTCACCCCAGAGGCAAGAGACCCAGTACTTC	CASSPQRQETQYF
14	-	-	TRBV6-5	TRBJ2-7	TGTGCCAGCAGTTACTCAAGGACTGTCTACGAGCAGTACTTC	CASSYSRTVYEQYF
15	-	TRBD1	TRBV5-6	TRBJ1-2	TGTGCCAGCAGCTTGGCGGGACAGAGTTTCTATGGCTACACCTTC	CASSLAGQSFYGYTF
15	-	TRBD1	TRBV19	TRBJ1-2	TGTGCCAGTAGTGCCCTGGCGGACAGGGGCTATGGCTACACCTTC	CASSALADRGYGYTF
15	-	TRBD1	TRBV9	TRBJ2-3	TGTGCCAGCAGCGTAAGGACAGGGGGCTCAGATACGCAGTATTTT	CASSVRTGGSDTQYF
18	-	-	TRBV18	TRBJ1-6	TGTGCCAGCTCACCTCGCCCGCCGTCAGGGGCGGAACAATCACCCCTCCACTTT	CASSPRPPSGAEQSPLHF
14	-	-	TRBV18	TRBJ1-2	TGTGCCAGCTCACAAGACCGGAGTTTTTATGGCTACACCTTC	CASSQDRSFYGYTF
16	-	TRBD1	TRBV7-9	TRBJ1-4	TGTGCCAGCAGCTCGGACAGGGGATTCCCTAATGAAAAACTGTTTTTT	CASSSDRGFPNEKLFF
14	-	TRBD2	TRBV5-1	TRBJ2-1	TGCGCCAGCAGCTTGGTAACTAGCGAGGTTGAGCAGTTCTTC	CASSLVTSEVEQFF
19	once	TRBD2	TRBV28	TRBJ2-1	TGTGCCAGCAGTTTCCCCCCCCACTCTAGCGGGGCCACACCGGGTGAGCAGTTCTTC	CASSFPPHSSGATPGEQFF
18	-	TRBD2	TRBV9	TRBJ2-7	TGTGCCAGCAGCGTAGAGGCGGGACTAGCGGGCTCCTCCTACGAGCAGTACTTC	CASSVEAGLAGSSYEQYF
16	-	TRBD2	TRBV5-1	TRBJ2-7	TGCGCCAGCAGCCGAGCTAGCGGGAGCCTCTCGGACGAGCAGTACTTC	CASSRASGSLSDEQYF
15	-	-	TRBV4-2	TRBJ2-7	TGTGCCAGCAGCCAAGATCCGGGGAGAGCCTACGAGCAGTACTTC	CASSQDPGRAYEQYF
16	-	-	TRBV24-1	TRBJ2-1	TGTGCCACCAGCGCCACCCTAGCAGAATCCTACAATGAGCAGTTCTTC	CATSATLAESYNEQFF
15	once	-	TRBV11-1	TRBJ2-1	TGTGCCAGCAGCCCCCGACAGACCTCCTACAATGAGCAGTTCTTC	CASSPRQTSYNEQFF
13	few	-	TRBV12-3/TRBV12-4	TRBJ1-6	TGTGCCAGCAGTGACAGCTATAATTCACCCCTCCACTTT	CASSDSYNSPLHF
14	-	TRBD2	TRBV24-1	TRBJ2-5	TGTGCCACCAGTGACCCGGGACTAGTAGAGACCCAGTACTTC	CATSDPGLVETQYF
16	-	TRBD2	TRBV30	TRBJ2-1	TGTGCCTGGGGATCTGGCGGACTAGCGGAGAACAATGAGCAGTTCTTC	CAWGSGGLAENNEQFF
13	-	-	TRBV29-1	TRBJ1-2	TGCAGCGTTGTTCTCGTCGGTAACTATGGCTACACCTTC	CSVVLVGNYGYTF
13	-	-	TRBV6-6	TRBJ2-1	TGTGCCAGCAGTTACTCGAAACTCAATGAGCAGTTCTTC	CASSYSKLNEQFF
13	-	-	TRBV12-3/TRBV12-4	TRBJ2-7	TGTGCCAGCAGTCCCCAGTGGGCGATCGAGCAGTACTTC	CASSPQWAIEQYF
15	-	-	TRBV30	TRBJ1-3	TGTGCCTGGAGTACCCCACACCTCTCTGGAAACACCATATATTTT	CAWSTPHLSGNTIYF
16	-	-	TRBV4-2	TRBJ1-5	TGTGCCAGCAGCCAAGATCTAACAGCGGCGAGTCAGCCCCAGCATTTT	CASSQDLTAASQPQHF
13	few	-	TRBV5-4	TRBJ2-1	TGTGCCAGCAGCCTCCCCCTGTACAATGAGCAGTTCTTC	CASSLPLYNEQFF
16	-	TRBD2	TRBV14	TRBJ2-1	TGTGCCAGCAGCCAAAGTGGCGGGAGGTCCTACAATGAGCAGTTCTTC	CASSQSGGRSYNEQFF
11	-	-	TRBV7-6	TRBJ2-1	TGTGCCAGCAGCTTGGCTGATGAGCAGTTCTTC	CASSLADEQFF
13	-	-	TRBV5-1	TRBJ1-1	TGCGCCAGCAGCTTAGGGGAGGTCACTGAAGCTTTCTTT	CASSLGEVTEAFF